The 7 T cell receptor beta chains listed next were all sequenced from one sample in a study of blood T cell repertoires in COVID-19. Assay: immunoSEQ multiplex PCR; the TCRdb copy retains only in-frame clones and omits some. The sample carries approximately 180,000 clones, approximately 85% recorded once. Input material: peripheral blood. The receptor source for this set is a man between 60 and 75 years old with acute or convalescent COVID-19.

This chain uses TRBV18 with TRBJ1-5; TRBD1 matches 8 bases. The CDR3 extends over 15 amino acids. V dropped 3 bases and J dropped 6; count of bases not matched to a gene: 7. The germline V gene encodes CDR1 KGHSH and CDR2 LQKENI. The CDR3 sequence is CASSPGQDSSQPQHF. CDR3 bases: TGTGCCAGCTCACCGGGACAGGACTCGAGTCAGCCCCAGCATTTT.

The genes are TRBV6-2 or TRBV6-3 and TRBJ2-1, with D hard to call. This CDR3 spans 15 amino acids. The germline gives CDR1 MNHEY, CDR2 SVGEGT. Trimming pared 4 bases from V and 7 bases from J, leaving 17 bases between. The CDR3 bases are TGTGCCAGCAGTTGGGCCGACCGCAATCTGAATGAGCAGTTCTTC. Encoded protein: CASSWADRNLNEQFF.

The gene calls are TRBV4-3 and TRBJ1-2; no definite D call. V lost 4 bases to trimming and J lost 4 bases, with 10 bases between them. This CDR3 is built from 13 residues. Germline lookup yields CDR1 LGHNA and CDR2 YSLEER. The CDR3 region is CASSLNRGYGYTF. CDR3 DNA sequence: TGCGCCAGCAGCCTCAATCGGGGCTATGGCTACACCTTC.

The chain has TRBV28 and TRBJ1-2, with TRBD1 as a possible D gene (5 bases). Germline V gene data show CDR1 as MDHEN and CDR2 as SYDVKM. Deletions cut 6 bases from V and 3 bases from J, with 14 bases between. This CDR3 has 14 amino acids. The CDR3 loop is CASRPGGRDYGYTF. The DNA of the CDR3 is TGTGCCAGCAGACCCGGGGGTCGGGACTATGGCTACACCTTC.

The J gene is TRBJ1-5, the V gene TRBV28, with D unclear. Germline CDR1 reads MDHEN; CDR2 reads SYDVKM. The V and J ends lost 3 bases and 1 base respectively, with 16 bases between them. CDR3 length equals 17 residues. CDR3 sequence (DNA): TGTGCCAGCAGTTTCCTTCGGCCGACGGGGAGCAATCAGCCCCAGCATTTT. Translating gives CASSFLRPTGSNQPQHF.

A few counts support this clone. This chain joins TRBV10-3 and TRBJ1-6; a possible D gene is TRBD1 (5 bases). Trimming cost V 4 bases and J 5 bases, with 12 bases left between them. The CDR3 covers 15 residues. From germline, CDR1 is ENHRY and CDR2 SYGVKD. This CDR3 is CAISVAEGDNSPLHF. The CDR3 DNA sequence: TGTGCCATCAGTGTTGCGGAAGGGGATAATTCACCCCTCCACTTT.

The chain is built from TRBV4-2 and TRBJ1-4; 8 nucleotides align to TRBD1. From germline, CDR1 is LGHNA and CDR2 YNFKEQ. This CDR3 has 16 amino acids. V lost 0 bases to trimming and J lost 4 bases; unmatched junction nucleotides: 4. The CDR3 nucleotides read TGTGCCAGCAGCCAAGATTTGGGACAGGATAATGAAAAACTGTTTTTT. Its protein is CASSQDLGQDNEKLFF.